These T cell receptor beta chains were read from a single sample in a study of T cell clusters in autoimmune cytopenias. No DNA is given; TCRdb re-called the multiplex PCR reads and lists each CDR3 protein once. Its listing shows around 6,100 distinct CDR3 sequences. Material: peripheral blood. The receptors come from a human donor with an autoimmune cytopenia or autoimmune hepatitis (not recorded which). The CDR3 runs from the conserved cysteine through the conserved F or W. Only some rows state a clone size, as once, few, many or a class for expanded clones.

>TRBJ1-1|TRBV18|NA
CTSSPQQPGQGGLFEAFF
>TRBJ2-7|TRBV5-6|medium-sized
CASSGLDGHYEQYF
>TRBJ2-7|TRBV14|NA
CASSQGWGTLTYEQYF
>TRBJ2-5|TRBV10-3|NA
CAMSPGTGGETQYF
>TRBJ1-5|TRBV15|medium-sized
CATSRIWATGNSNQPQHF
>TRBJ2-7|TRBV6-1|medium-sized
CASTNSYEQYF
>TRBJ1-1|TRBV6-6|NA
CATATGESHEAFF
>TRBJ1-4|TRBV7-2|NA
CASSPGRGRKNGEKLFF
>TRBJ2-7|TRBV7-3|NA
CASSFGLKPPYEQYF
>TRBJ1-2|TRBV19|medium-sized
CASTRSQGQGGYTF
>TRBJ2-7|TRBV6-5|medium-sized
CASSGVGVVEQYF
>TRBJ1-5|TRBV30|medium-sized
CAWSEGVWDNQPQHF
>TRBJ2-7|TRBV18|NA
CASSPQFLAGKIYEQYF
>TRBJ1-1|TRBV30|medium-sized
CAWRGLMNTEAFF
>TRBJ1-5|TRBV4-3|NA
CASRFPRGGYRPNQPQHF
>TRBJ2-1|TRBV19|medium-sized
CASSPRGLEGEQFF
>TRBJ1-1|TRBV12-3/TRBV12-4|NA
CASSLSSGGRNTEAFF
>TRBJ2-7|TRBV5-4|NA
CASSQRTGPREQYF
>TRBJ2-7|TRBV12-3/TRBV12-4|NA
CASSSSQGFPNYEQYF
>TRBJ1-5|TRBV12-3/TRBV12-4|medium-sized
CASSLSGTRYNQPQHF
>TRBJ1-4|TRBV7-2|NA
CASSLVGTGLTGEKLFF
>TRBJ1-1|TRBV19|medium-sized
CASSISGDREAFF
>TRBJ2-2|TRBV12-3/TRBV12-4|NA
CASSNRGTGELFF
>TRBJ2-1|TRBV5-1|NA
CASSAYGTSGGANEQFF
>TRBJ2-7|TRBV12-3/TRBV12-4|medium-sized
CASSLSIGFPSYEQYF
>TRBJ1-1|TRBV27|NA
CASSFRGRGEAFF
>TRBJ1-6|TRBV28|NA
CASSPGGHNSPLHF
>TRBJ1-4|TRBV4-1|NA
CASSLIGTGVREKLFF